This entry concerns a single T cell receptor (beta chain). Each patient's relapse followed autologous stem cell transplantation, and brentuximab vedotin exposure varied. This record comes from a study of PD-1 blockade in classical Hodgkin lymphoma. The CDR3 has 17 amino acids. CDR1 is MNHNS and CDR2 is SASEGT in the germline V gene. Trimming cost V 1 base and J 6 bases, with 21 bases left between them. Clones were read by immunoSEQ multiplex PCR, and TCRdb kept only the in-frame ones, dropping some. The sample holds about 13,000 clones, 80% seen once. Sample: peripheral blood mononuclear cells (PBMCs), taken at baseline. The receptor was isolated from a human donor with classical Hodgkin lymphoma. The V call is TRBV6-1, the J call TRBJ2-5, with D perhaps TRBD2 (7 bases). CDR3 protein: CASSEEGGRLGGKTQYF. CDR3 coding DNA: TGTGCCAGCAGTGAAGAGGGGGGGAGACTTGGTGGAAAGACCCAGTACTTC.